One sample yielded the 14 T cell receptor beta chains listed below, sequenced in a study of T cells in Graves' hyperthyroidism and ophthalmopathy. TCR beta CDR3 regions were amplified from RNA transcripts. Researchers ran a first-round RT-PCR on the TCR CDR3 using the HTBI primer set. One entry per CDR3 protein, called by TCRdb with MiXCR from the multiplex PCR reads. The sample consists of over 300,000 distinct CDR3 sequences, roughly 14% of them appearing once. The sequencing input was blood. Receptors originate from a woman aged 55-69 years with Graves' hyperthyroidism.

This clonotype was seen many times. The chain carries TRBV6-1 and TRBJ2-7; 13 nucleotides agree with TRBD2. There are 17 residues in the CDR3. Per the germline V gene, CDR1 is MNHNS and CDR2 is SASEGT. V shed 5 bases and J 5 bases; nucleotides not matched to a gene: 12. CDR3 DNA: TGTGCCAGCAGTTTACTAATTCCGGGACTAGCGGGAAACGAGCAGTACTTC. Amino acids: CASSLLIPGLAGNEQYF.

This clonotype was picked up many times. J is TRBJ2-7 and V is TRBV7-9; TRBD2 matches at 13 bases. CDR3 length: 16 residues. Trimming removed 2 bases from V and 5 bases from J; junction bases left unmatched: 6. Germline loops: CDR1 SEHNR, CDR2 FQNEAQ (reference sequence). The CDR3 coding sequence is TGTGCCAGCAGCTTACGGACTAGCGGGAGCTTGAACGAGCAGTACTTC. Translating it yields CASSLRTSGSLNEQYF.

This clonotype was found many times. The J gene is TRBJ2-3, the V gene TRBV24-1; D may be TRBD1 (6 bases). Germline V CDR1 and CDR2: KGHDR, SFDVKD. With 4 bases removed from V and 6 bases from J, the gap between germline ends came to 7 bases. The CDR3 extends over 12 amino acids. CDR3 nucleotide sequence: TGTGCCACCAGTGAGGGGGCGGATACGCAGTATTTT. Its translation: CATSEGADTQYF.

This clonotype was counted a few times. DNA of the CDR3: TGTGCCAGCAGCTTCCGCGGGAACTCCTACAATGAGCAGTTCTTC. This encodes CASSFRGNSYNEQFF. The chain recombines TRBV7-8 with TRBJ2-1; D perhaps matches TRBD2 (6 bases). V lost 3 bases and J lost 0, with 9 bases in between. CDR1 and CDR2 (germline): SGHVS, FQNEAQ. The length of the CDR3 is 15 residues.

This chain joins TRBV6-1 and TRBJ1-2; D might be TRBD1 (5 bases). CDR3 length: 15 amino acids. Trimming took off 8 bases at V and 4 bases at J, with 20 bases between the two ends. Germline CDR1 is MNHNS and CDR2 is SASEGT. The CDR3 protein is CASVGISQGSYGYTF. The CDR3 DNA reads TGTGCCAGCGTGGGGATTAGCCAGGGTAGCTATGGCTACACCTTC.

DNA for the CDR3: TGTGCCAGCAGTTACGACCCGCTGCTCCAAGAGACCCAGTACTTC. Protein product: CASSYDPLLQETQYF. The V call is TRBV6-6, the J call TRBJ2-5, with unresolved D. Per the germline V gene, CDR1 is MNHNY and CDR2 is SVGAGI (reference sequence). The CDR3 length is 15 residues. V shed 2 bases and J shed 1 base, with 11 bases lying between them.

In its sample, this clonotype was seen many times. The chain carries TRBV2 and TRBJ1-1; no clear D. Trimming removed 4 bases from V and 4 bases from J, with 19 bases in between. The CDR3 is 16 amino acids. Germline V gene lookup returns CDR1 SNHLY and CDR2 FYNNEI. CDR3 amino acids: CASSAPRRVWGTEAFF. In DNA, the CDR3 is TGTGCCAGCAGTGCACCGAGGAGGGTATGGGGCACTGAAGCTTTCTTT.

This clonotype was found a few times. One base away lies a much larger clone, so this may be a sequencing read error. The CDR3 bases are TGTGTCAGCAGCTTAGGGGGGACAGGAAGTCAGCCCCAGCATTTT. Translating gives CVSSLGGTGSQPQHF. The chain carries TRBV7-2 and TRBJ1-5; 8 nucleotides align to TRBD1. This CDR3 is built from 15 residues. Germline CDR1 SGHTA, CDR2 FQGNSA.

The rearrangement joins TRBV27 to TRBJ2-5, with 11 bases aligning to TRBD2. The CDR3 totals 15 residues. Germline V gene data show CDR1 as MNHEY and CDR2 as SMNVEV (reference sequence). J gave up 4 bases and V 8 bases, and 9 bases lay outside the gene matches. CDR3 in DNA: TGTGCCAGCGGCGCTAGCGGGAGGAGGCGAGAGACCCAGTACTTC. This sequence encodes CASGASGRRRETQYF.

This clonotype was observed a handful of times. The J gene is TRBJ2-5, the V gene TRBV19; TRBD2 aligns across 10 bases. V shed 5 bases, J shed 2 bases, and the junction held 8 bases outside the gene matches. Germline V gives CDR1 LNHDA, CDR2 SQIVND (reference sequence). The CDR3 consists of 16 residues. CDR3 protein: CASSDAASGGQETQYF. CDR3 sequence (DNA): TGTGCCAGTAGTGATGCAGCTAGCGGGGGTCAAGAGACCCAGTACTTC. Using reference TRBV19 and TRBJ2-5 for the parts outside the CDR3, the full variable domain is DGGITQSPKYLFRKEGQNVTLSCEQNLNHDAMYWYRQDPGQGLRLIYYSQIVNDFQKGDIAEGYSVSREKKESFPLTVTSAQKNPTAFYLCASSDAASGGQETQYFGPGTRLLVL.

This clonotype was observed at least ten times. The CDR3 reads CASSFRQSHRTQYF. The CDR3 nucleotides are TGTGCCAGCAGTTTTAGGCAGAGTCACAGGACCCAGTACTTC. This chain links TRBV28 with TRBJ2-5; unclear D gene. Germline V lookup: CDR1 MDHEN, CDR2 SYDVKM. The CDR3 runs to 14 residues. V shed 3 bases and J shed 7 bases, with 15 bases lying between them.

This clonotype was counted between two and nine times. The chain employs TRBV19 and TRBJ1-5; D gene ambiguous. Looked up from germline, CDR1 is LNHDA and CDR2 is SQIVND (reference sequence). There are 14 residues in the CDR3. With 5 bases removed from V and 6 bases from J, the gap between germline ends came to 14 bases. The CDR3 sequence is CASSSQGWGQPQHF. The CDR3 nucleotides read TGTGCCAGTAGTTCCCAAGGGTGGGGTCAGCCCCAGCATTTT.

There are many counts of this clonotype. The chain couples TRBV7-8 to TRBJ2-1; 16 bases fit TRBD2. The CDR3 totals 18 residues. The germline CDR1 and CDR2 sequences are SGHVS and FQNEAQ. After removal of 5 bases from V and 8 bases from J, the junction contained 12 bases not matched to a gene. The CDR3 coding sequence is TGTGCCAGCAGCCGAGGGACTAGCGGGAGGGCCGCGGGGTATGAGCAGTTCTTC. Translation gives CASSRGTSGRAAGYEQFF.

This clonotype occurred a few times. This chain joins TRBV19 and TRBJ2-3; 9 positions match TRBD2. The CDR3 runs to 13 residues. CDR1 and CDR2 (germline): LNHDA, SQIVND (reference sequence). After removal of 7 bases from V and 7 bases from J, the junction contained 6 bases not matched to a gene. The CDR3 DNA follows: TGTGCCAGTACGCGGGAGGGCGGGTATACGCAGTATTTT. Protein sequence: CASTREGGYTQYF.